This passage covers 27 T cell receptor beta chains from one sample sequenced in a study of identical twins. TCRdb analysed the 5' RACE reads with MiXCR anew, one entry per CDR3 protein. Here the sample spans approximately 94,000 distinct CDR3 sequences, 5.9% being singletons. Sample: memory T cells sorted from blood. These receptors were collected from a woman between 45 and 60 years old in good health.

In this sample, this clonotype turned up many times. The genes are TRBV12-3 or TRBV12-4 and TRBJ1-5, with 12 bases lining up with TRBD1. This CDR3 is built from 15 residues. The ends lost 5 bases at V and 6 bases at J; junction bases unmatched: 5. CDR3: CASSRGTGGRQPQHF. The CDR3 DNA is TGTGCCAGCAGTAGAGGGACAGGGGGCCGTCAGCCCCAGCATTTT.

This clonotype was found many times. The chain recombines TRBV2 with TRBJ2-5, with 10 bases identical to TRBD2. The CDR3 has 14 amino acids. Germline CDR1 reads SNHLY; CDR2 reads FYNNEI. J lost 4 bases, V lost 7 bases, and 6 bases had no gene match. CDR3 residues: CASKSSGRRETQYF. CDR3 DNA: TGTGCCAGCAAGTCTAGCGGGAGAAGAGAGACCCAGTACTTC.

This clonotype was picked up a small number of times. The J gene is TRBJ2-2, the V gene TRBV6-4; D call uncertain. The length of the CDR3 is 13 residues. The V and J ends lost 0 bases and 7 bases respectively, with 6 bases between them. CDR1 is MRHNA, CDR2 SNTAGT, per germline. CDR3 residues: CASSDSGVGELFF. The CDR3 DNA reads as TGTGCCAGCAGTGACTCGGGCGTCGGGGAGCTGTTTTTT.

This clonotype has ten or more counts. The chain couples TRBV20-1 to TRBJ1-2; 10 nucleotides agree with TRBD1. Trimming cost V 5 bases and J 7 bases; bases outside gene matches: 13. Germline loops: CDR1 DFQATT, CDR2 SNEGSKA (reference sequence). The CDR3 loop spans 15 amino acids. The CDR3 region is CSAFGVWGQGTGYTF. In DNA form, the CDR3 reads TGCAGTGCTTTCGGTGTGTGGGGACAGGGGACTGGCTACACCTTC.

This clonotype was seen only a few times. DNA for the CDR3: TGCGCCAGCAGCTTGGATGCCAGGCCGGCGTACACCTTC. This codes for CASSLDARPAYTF. The J gene is TRBJ1-2, the V gene TRBV5-1; D is uncertain. Germline CDR1 and CDR2: SGHRS and YFSETQ. With 0 bases removed from V and 11 bases from J, the gap between germline ends came to 14 bases. CDR3 size: 13 residues.

Many counts were recorded for this clonotype. The chain couples TRBV6-1 to TRBJ2-5; possible D gene TRBD2, 5 bases. Per the germline V gene, CDR1 is MNHNS and CDR2 is SASEGT. Trimming removed 6 bases from V and 5 bases from J, with 19 bases in between. The CDR3 runs to 15 residues. The CDR3 sequence is CASSPILGFLETQYF. Here the CDR3 DNA reads TGTGCCAGCAGCCCGATACTAGGTTTTCTTGAGACCCAGTACTTC.

This clonotype was seen more than once but under ten times. The V and J genes are TRBV27 and TRBJ2-7; 9 bases match TRBD2. The length of the CDR3 is 12 residues. J was trimmed by 2 bases and V by 10 bases; bases with no gene match: 3. The germline gives CDR1 MNHEY, CDR2 SMNVEV (reference sequence). The CDR3 sequence is CATQRGAYEQYF. In nucleotides, the CDR3 is TGTGCCACCCAGCGGGGGGCCTACGAGCAGTACTTC.

This clonotype was observed at least ten times. The chain links TRBV5-5 to TRBJ2-7; possibly TRBD1 for D (5 bases). Deletions cut 1 base from V and 3 bases from J, with 8 bases between. The CDR3 extends over 13 amino acids. Germline lookup yields CDR1 SGHKS and CDR2 YYEKEE (reference sequence). CDR3 in amino acids: CASSLTGIYEQYF. In DNA, the CDR3 is TGTGCCAGCAGCTTGACAGGAATCTACGAGCAGTACTTC. Filled out from reference TRBV5-5 and TRBJ2-7, the complete variable domain reads DAGVTQSPTHLIKTRGQQVTLRCSPISGHKSVSWYQQVLGQGPQFIFQYYEKEERGRGNFPDRFSARQFPNYSSELNVNALLLGDSALYLCASSLTGIYEQYFGPGTRLTVT.

Ten or more counts support this clonotype. V is TRBV15 and J is TRBJ2-3, with 8 bases that match TRBD2. Germline CDR1 is LNHNV and CDR2 is YYDKDF (reference sequence). The CDR3 spans 16 residues. The J segment lost 5 bases and the V segment lost 2 bases, leaving 9 bases of the junction unmatched. CDR3 nucleotides: TGTGCCACCAGCAGACGGAGCGGGGGCTACGGAGATACGCAGTATTTT. This sequence encodes CATSRRSGGYGDTQYF.

This clonotype was recorded at least ten times. The chain couples TRBV27 to TRBJ2-5, with unresolved D. V lost 3 bases and J 4 bases, leaving 21 bases between the germline ends. The CDR3 has 17 amino acids. Per the germline V gene, CDR1 is MNHEY and CDR2 is SMNVEV (reference sequence). The CDR3 coding sequence is TGTGCCAGCAGTTTTAGGGCCCACCGTCCCTCGGGAGAGACCCAGTACTTC. Translating gives CASSFRAHRPSGETQYF.

This clonotype was observed at least ten times. This chain uses TRBV20-1 with TRBJ2-3, with D hard to call. The germline V gene has CDR1 DFQATT and CDR2 SNEGSKA (reference sequence). Between the trimmed V and J ends, which lost 0 bases and 2 bases, there was a span of 12 bases. The CDR3 is 15 amino acids. CDR3 sequence reads: CSARDPAKNTDTQYF. In DNA form, the CDR3 reads TGCAGTGCTAGAGACCCAGCGAAGAACACAGATACGCAGTATTTT.

There are many counts of this clonotype. The CDR3 protein is CASSHLTSRVTQYF. The CDR3 bases are TGTGCCAGCAGCCACTTGACTAGTAGGGTTACGCAGTATTTT. The genes are TRBV12-3 or TRBV12-4 and TRBJ2-3; tentative D call: TRBD2 (6 bases). The CDR3 contains 14 residues. Trimming removed 6 bases at V and 8 bases at J, with 18 bases between.

This clonotype was counted between two and nine times. The CDR3, as DNA: TGTGCCAGCAGCTTATCGGCTAGCGGAGCCTACGAGCAGTACGTC. The encoded protein is CASSLSASGAYEQYV. V is TRBV7-2 and J is TRBJ2-7; 7 bases fit TRBD2. The CDR3 runs to 15 residues. The germline V gene has CDR1 SGHTA and CDR2 FQGNSA. Trimming at V came to 2 bases and at J to 2 bases, leaving 6 bases not matched to a gene.

The table lists this clonotype with many counts. V usage is TRBV12-3 or TRBV12-4 and J usage is TRBJ2-3, with 12 bases aligning to TRBD2. CDR3 length: 18 residues. V lost 4 bases and J lost 1; bases outside the gene matches: 9. CDR3 protein: CASSSGLAGIVGTDTQYF. For the CDR3, the DNA is TGTGCCAGCAGTTCCGGACTAGCGGGAATTGTGGGCACAGATACGCAGTATTTT.

The table lists this clonotype with a few counts. V gene TRBV11-2 combines with J gene TRBJ2-1; possible D gene TRBD1, 5 bases. From germline, CDR1 is SGHAT and CDR2 FQNNGV. The germline V and J ends were trimmed by 4 bases and 7 bases, with 14 bases remaining between them. CDR3 length: 14 residues. In nucleotides, the CDR3 is TGTGCCAGCAGCTCCTGGGAAGGGGATAATGAGCAGTTCTTC. Amino acid sequence: CASSSWEGDNEQFF.

Ten or more counts support this clonotype. The chain has TRBV12-3 or TRBV12-4 and TRBJ2-2; maybe TRBD2 (5 bases). Trimming removed 7 bases from V and 3 bases from J, with 12 bases in between. This CDR3 region has 14 residues. The DNA for the CDR3 is TGTGCCAGCAAACTAGGACTCTACACCGGGGAGCTGTTTTTT. This codes for CASKLGLYTGELFF.

The sample holds many counts of this clonotype. The chain employs TRBV30 and TRBJ2-5, with 9 bases aligning to TRBD2. The V gene's germline CDR1 is GTSNPN and CDR2 SVGIG (reference sequence). This CDR3 is 14 amino acids long. Trimming cost V 1 base and J 5 bases; bases outside gene matches: 5. For the CDR3, the DNA is TGTGCCTGGAGTGGTAGCGGGAGAAGGGAGACCCAGTACTTC. This translates into CAWSGSGRRETQYF.

This clonotype was observed many times. The CDR3 here is CASSLLGTDTQYF. As DNA, the CDR3 is TGTGCCAGCAGCTTATTGGGCACAGATACGCAGTATTTT. The chain couples TRBV7-2 to TRBJ2-3; the D is unclear. The germline gives CDR1 SGHTA, CDR2 FQGNSA. The CDR3 length is 13 residues. The V gene lost 2 bases and the J gene lost 1 base, with 4 bases spanning the gap.

This clonotype was found many times. The J gene is TRBJ2-5, the V gene TRBV7-6; no clear D. The CDR3 has 13 residues. V lost 1 base to trimming and J lost 8 bases, with 11 bases between them. CDR1 is SGHVS, CDR2 FNYEAQ, per germline. DNA of the CDR3: TGTGCCAGCAGCTTAGGGGCCAGCCCCACCCAGTACTTC. Protein: CASSLGASPTQYF. The entire variable domain, with the rest obtained from reference TRBV7-6 and TRBJ2-5, is as follows: GAGVSQSPRYKVTKRGQDVALRCDPISGHVSLYWYRQALGQGPEFLTYFNYEAQQDKSGLPNDRFSAERPEGSISTLTIQRTEQRDSAMYRCASSLGASPTQYFGPGTRLLVL.

This clonotype occurred a few times. This chain uses TRBV7-8 with TRBJ1-6; the D gene is possibly TRBD1 (5 bases). Per the germline V gene, CDR1 is SGHVS and CDR2 is FQNEAQ. CDR3 length equals 15 residues. Trimming pared 1 base from V and 10 bases from J, leaving 14 bases between. CDR3 nucleotide sequence: TGTGCCAGCAGCTTAGACCCTTTTGGGGGGTCACCCCTCCACTTT. As protein: CASSLDPFGGSPLHF.

Many counts were recorded for this clonotype. V and J are TRBV5-1 and TRBJ2-7; possibly TRBD1 for D (6 bases). The CDR3 totals 14 residues. Deletions cut 0 bases from V and 3 bases from J, with 10 bases between. Germline loops: CDR1 SGHRS, CDR2 YFSETQ. The CDR3 protein is CASSLAGQNYEQYV. Here the CDR3 DNA reads TGCGCCAGCAGCTTGGCCGGACAGAACTACGAGCAGTACGTC.

This clonotype was seen a few times. This chain connects TRBV6-2 or TRBV6-3 to TRBJ2-7; a weak D match, TRBD1 (6 bases). The length of the CDR3 is 13 residues. The germline V and J ends were trimmed by 6 bases and 0 bases, with 9 bases remaining between them. Germline V gene sequence: CDR1 MNHEY, CDR2 SVGEGT. CDR3 DNA sequence: TGTGCCAGCAGAGGGGGTCTCTCCTACGAGCAGTACTTC. This gives the protein CASRGGLSYEQYF.

This clonotype was recorded at least ten times. The chain carries TRBV20-1 and TRBJ1-4; possibly TRBD1 for D (5 bases). There are 14 residues in the CDR3. The germline CDR1 and CDR2 sequences are DFQATT and SNEGSKA (reference sequence). V lost 3 bases and J 7 bases, leaving 15 bases between the germline ends. CDR3 nucleotides: TGCAGTGCTAGCGTTCAGGACACGGGTGAAAAACTGTTTTTT. Protein product: CSASVQDTGEKLFF.

This clonotype was seen only a few times. The rearrangement uses TRBV6-1 and TRBJ1-1; D perhaps matches TRBD1 (5 bases). The CDR3 covers 16 residues. The germline V gene encodes CDR1 MNHNS and CDR2 SASEGT. Trimming took 6 bases from V and 6 from J, leaving 23 bases between them. The DNA for the CDR3 is TGTGCCAGCAGAGCCCTCTCCGGGACGGCCGCGTCTGAAGCTTTCTTT. It specifies CASRALSGTAASEAFF.

A few counts support this clonotype. Being one base from a much bigger clone, this may be a read error. The DNA is left out, because the CDR3 cannot be placed on it with certainty; the CDR3 is given as TCRdb lists it. The chain combines TRBV29-1 with TRBJ2-6. From its first to its last residue, the CDR3 has 14 amino acids. The V gene's germline CDR1 is SQVTM and CDR2 ANQGSEA. The CDR3 sequence: CSVGIGSGANVLPF.

V usage is TRBV4-1 and J usage is TRBJ2-1; 13 positions agree with TRBD2. Germline V CDR1 and CDR2: MGHRA, YSYEKL. The J segment lost 8 bases and the V segment lost 5 bases, leaving 9 bases of the junction unmatched. CDR3 length: 16 amino acids. CDR3: CASSSGLAGATDEQFF. DNA for the CDR3: TGCGCCAGCAGCTCTGGACTAGCGGGAGCGACTGATGAGCAGTTCTTC.

In the case of this clonotype: A much larger clone differs by one base, so this may be a read error. Likely a read error: the CDR3 ends without its conserved phenylalanine or tryptophan. The CDR3 here is CASSQTSKETQYS. For the CDR3, the DNA is TGTGCCAGCAGCCAAACTAGCAAGGAGACCCAGTACTCC. The chain links TRBV6-6 to TRBJ2-5, with D possibly being TRBD2 (6 bases). Trimming pared 6 bases from V and 5 bases from J, leaving 13 bases between. Germline loops: CDR1 MNHNY, CDR2 SVGAGI (reference sequence). CDR3 length: 13 residues.